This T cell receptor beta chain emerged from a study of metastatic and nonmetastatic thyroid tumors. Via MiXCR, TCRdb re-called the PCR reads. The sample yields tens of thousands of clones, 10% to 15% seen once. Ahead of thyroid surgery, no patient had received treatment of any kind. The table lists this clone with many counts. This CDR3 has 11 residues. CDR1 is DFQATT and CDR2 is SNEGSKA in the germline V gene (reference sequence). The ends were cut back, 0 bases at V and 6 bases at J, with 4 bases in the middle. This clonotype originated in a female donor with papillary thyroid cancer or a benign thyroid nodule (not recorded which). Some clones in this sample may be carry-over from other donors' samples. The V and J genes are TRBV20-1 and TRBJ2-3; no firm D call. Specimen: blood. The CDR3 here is CSARESDTQYF. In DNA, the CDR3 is TGCAGTGCTAGAGAGAGCGATACGCAGTATTTT.